This TCR beta chain originates from a study of blood T cell repertoires in COVID-19. Across the study: Samples of COVID-19 (acute and convalescent) were obtained from the United States, Italy and Spain.

Clones were read by immunoSEQ multiplex PCR, and TCRdb kept only the in-frame ones, dropping some. The table lists 300,000 to 400,000 clones, approximately 86% of them singletons. The V and J ends lost 1 base and 7 bases respectively, with 12 bases between them. Germline V gene sequence: CDR1 SGHRS, CDR2 YFSETQ. The CDR3 sequence is 13 residues long. The chain couples TRBV5-1 to TRBJ2-7; TRBD1 is a possible D gene (5 bases). The origin of this receptor is an older woman with COVID-19, enrolled during active disease. Material for sequencing was peripheral blood. CDR3 loop: CASSLTQGEEQYF. The CDR3 nucleotides are TGCGCCAGCAGCTTGACGCAGGGCGAGGAGCAGTACTTC.